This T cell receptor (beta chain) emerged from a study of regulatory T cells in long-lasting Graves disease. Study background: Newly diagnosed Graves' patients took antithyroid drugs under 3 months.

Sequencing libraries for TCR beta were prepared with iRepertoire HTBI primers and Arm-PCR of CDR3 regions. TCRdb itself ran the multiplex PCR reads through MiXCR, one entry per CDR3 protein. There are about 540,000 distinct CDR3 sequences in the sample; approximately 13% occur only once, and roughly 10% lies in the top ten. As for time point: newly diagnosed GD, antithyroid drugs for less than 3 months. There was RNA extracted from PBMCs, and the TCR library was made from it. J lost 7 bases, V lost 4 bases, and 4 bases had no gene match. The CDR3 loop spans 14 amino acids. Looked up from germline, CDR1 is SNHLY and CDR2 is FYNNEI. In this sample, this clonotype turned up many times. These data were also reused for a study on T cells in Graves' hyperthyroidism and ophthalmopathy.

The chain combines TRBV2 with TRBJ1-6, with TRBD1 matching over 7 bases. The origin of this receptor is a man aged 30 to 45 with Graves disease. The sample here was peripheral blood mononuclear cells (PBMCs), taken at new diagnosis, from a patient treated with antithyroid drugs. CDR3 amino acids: CASSVQGRNSPLHF. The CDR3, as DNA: TGTGCCAGCAGTGTACAGGGGCGAAATTCACCCCTCCACTTT.